This record covers a single T cell receptor beta chain. Its antigen is not yet known. Base qualities are not provided; no much larger clone lies one nucleotide away. The sample belongs to a study of early T cells in non-severe SARS-CoV-2 infection (dated by TCRdb to about 2021). A note on the overall study: Because TCR sequencing was done on bulk RNA from unsorted whole blood, the alpha and beta chains could not be paired. Findings and caveats that apply to the study as a whole: VDJdb matching was skewed toward anti-spike CD8 responses, so virus-specific expansions were likely underestimated and private and CD4 specificities were missed.

CDR1 LGHNA and CDR2 YNFKEQ were looked up in the germline V gene. CDR3 length: 13 amino acids, cysteine to phenylalanine. Only the CDR3 region is kept as DNA, spanning 39 bases read in frame from base 1. Trimming removed 0 bases from V and 13 bases from J, leaving 13 bases between the germline ends. The protocol used for the library was 5' RACE. The sample was run on a NextSeq 500. The TCR library protocol attached unique molecular identifiers to individual cDNA molecules to correct for sequencing error and PCR bias. TCR alpha and beta chains were both sequenced, and the abundances of alpha and beta sequences in each sample were closely correlated with each other. The study's processing was this. V gene, J gene and CDR3 annotation of TCR sequences was performed with Decombinator V4. Expanded TCRs were defined as changing significantly between any two time points under a Poisson model with p below 0.0001. TCR abundances were normalised to the total number of TCRs sequenced per sample and were expressed as counts per million. TRAV1-2 paired with TRAJ12, TRAJ20 or TRAJ33 defined MAIT TCRs, while TRAV10 paired with TRAJ18 defined iNKT TCRs. A search of VDJdb, accessed on 1 November 2021, was run for TCRs annotated to CMV, EBV and SARS-CoV-2, with TCRs annotated for multiple antigens excluded. TCRdb reprocessing: public reads trimmed at Q25 with fastp, clones called with MiXCR, in-frame beta chains kept. Identical CDR3 protein sequences are pooled into one entry, listed with their most common genes and DNA. TCRdb's processing, not the authors', yielded these V and J calls. Here the sample has under 85,000 distinct CDR3 sequences; around 12% occur a single time. The ten largest clonotypes hold roughly a sixth of the sample.

A case-control design nested within a healthcare worker cohort in London, UK, was used, with weekly nasopharyngeal swab PCR tests and blood sampling performed. Healthcare workers were enrolled in the week of the UK lockdown, from 23 to 31 March 2020, and were followed every week for up to roughly 16 weeks. Sample: whole blood, taken at baseline. The chain joins TRBV4-2 to TRBJ2-1, and TRBD2 may be the D gene, going by 5 matching bases. The clonotype was recovered from an adult who was a healthcare worker with PCR-confirmed SARS-CoV-2 infection or an uninfected control (not recorded which). The donor label of this sample is uncertain. The CDR3 corresponds to CASSQELGGLQFF. The sequenced DNA is TGTGCCAGCAGCCAAGAATTAGGCGGGTTACAGTTCTTC.